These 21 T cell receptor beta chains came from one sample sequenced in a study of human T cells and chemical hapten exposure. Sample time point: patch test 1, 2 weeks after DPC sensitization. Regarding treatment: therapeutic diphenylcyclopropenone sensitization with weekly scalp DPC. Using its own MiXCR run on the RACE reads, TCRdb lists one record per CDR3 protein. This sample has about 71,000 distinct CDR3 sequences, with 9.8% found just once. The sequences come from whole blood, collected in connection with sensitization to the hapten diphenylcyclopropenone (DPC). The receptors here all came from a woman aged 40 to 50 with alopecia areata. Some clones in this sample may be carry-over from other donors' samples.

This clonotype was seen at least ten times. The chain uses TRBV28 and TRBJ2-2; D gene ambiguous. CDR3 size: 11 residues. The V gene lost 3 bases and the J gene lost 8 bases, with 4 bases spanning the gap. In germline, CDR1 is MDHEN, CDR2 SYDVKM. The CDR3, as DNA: TGTGCCAGCAGTTTCCGGGGGGAGCTGTTTTTT. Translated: CASSFRGELFF.

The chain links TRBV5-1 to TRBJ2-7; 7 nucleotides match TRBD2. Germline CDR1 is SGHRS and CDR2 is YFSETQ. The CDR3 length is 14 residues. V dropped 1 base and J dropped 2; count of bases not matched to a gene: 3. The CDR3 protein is CASSLSSGAYEQYF. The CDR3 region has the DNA TGCGCCAGCAGCTTGTCTAGCGGCGCCTACGAGCAGTACTTC. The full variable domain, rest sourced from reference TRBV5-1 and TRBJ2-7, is KAGVTQTPRYLIKTRGQQVTLSCSPISGHRSVSWYQQTPGQGLQFLFEYFSETQRNKGNFPGRFSGRQFSNSRSEMNVSTLELGDSALYLCASSLSSGAYEQYFGPGTRLTVT.

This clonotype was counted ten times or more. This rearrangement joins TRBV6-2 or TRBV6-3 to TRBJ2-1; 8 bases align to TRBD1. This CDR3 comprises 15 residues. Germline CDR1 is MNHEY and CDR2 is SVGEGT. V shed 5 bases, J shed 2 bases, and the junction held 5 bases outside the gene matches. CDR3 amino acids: CASSVDRGPYNEQFF. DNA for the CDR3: TGTGCCAGCAGTGTTGACAGGGGTCCCTACAATGAGCAGTTCTTC.

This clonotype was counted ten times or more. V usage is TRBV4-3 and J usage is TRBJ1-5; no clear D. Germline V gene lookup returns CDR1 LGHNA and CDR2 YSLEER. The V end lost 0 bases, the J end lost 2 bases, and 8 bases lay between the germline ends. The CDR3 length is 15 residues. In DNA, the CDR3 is TGCGCCAGCAGCCAAGAATACGGTGGCAATCAGCCCCAGCATTTT. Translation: CASSQEYGGNQPQHF.

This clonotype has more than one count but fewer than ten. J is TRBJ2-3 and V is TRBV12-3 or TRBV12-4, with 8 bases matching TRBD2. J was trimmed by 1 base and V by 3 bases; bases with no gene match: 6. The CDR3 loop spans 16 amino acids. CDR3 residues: CASSLGSGVRTDTQYF. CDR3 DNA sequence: TGTGCCAGCAGTTTGGGTAGCGGGGTGCGCACAGATACGCAGTATTTT.

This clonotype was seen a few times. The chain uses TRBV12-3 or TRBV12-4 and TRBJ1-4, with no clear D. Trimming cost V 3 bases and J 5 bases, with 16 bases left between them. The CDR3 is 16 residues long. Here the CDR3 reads CASSFNPTPSNEKLFF. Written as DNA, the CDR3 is TGTGCCAGCAGTTTCAATCCGACACCATCGAATGAAAAACTGTTTTTT.

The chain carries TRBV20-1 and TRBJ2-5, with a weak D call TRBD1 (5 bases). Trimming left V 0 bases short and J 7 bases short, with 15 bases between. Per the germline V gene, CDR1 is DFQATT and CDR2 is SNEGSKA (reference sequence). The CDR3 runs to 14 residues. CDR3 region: CSARDSRLGATQYF. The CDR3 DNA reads TGCAGTGCTAGAGATAGTCGGCTTGGGGCGACCCAGTACTTC.

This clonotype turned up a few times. CDR3 amino acids: CASSQYVAGGPGETQYF. DNA of the CDR3: TGTGCCAGCAGCCAATATGTTGCGGGGGGGCCGGGTGAGACCCAGTACTTC. The V call is TRBV4-2, the J call TRBJ2-5; 9 positions match TRBD2. In germline, CDR1 is LGHNA, CDR2 YNFKEQ. V lost 2 bases, J lost 5 bases, and 12 bases stayed unmatched. The CDR3 has 17 amino acids.

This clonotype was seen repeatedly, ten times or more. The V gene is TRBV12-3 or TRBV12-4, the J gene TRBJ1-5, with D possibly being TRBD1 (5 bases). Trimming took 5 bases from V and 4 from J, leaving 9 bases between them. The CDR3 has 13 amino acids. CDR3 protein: CASSLTANQPQHF. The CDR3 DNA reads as TGTGCCAGCAGTCTGACAGCTAATCAGCCCCAGCATTTT.

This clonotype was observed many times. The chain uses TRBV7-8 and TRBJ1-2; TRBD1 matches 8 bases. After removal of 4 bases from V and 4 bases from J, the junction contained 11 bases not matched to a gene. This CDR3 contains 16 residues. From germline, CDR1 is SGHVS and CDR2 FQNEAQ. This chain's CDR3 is CASSSGTGRSLYGYTF. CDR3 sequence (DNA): TGTGCCAGCAGCTCTGGGACAGGAAGGTCCCTCTATGGCTACACCTTC. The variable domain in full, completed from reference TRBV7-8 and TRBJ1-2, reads GAGVSQSPRYKVAKRGQDVALRCDPISGHVSLFWYQQALGQGPEFLTYFQNEAQLDKSGLPSDRFFAERPEGSVSTLKIQRTQQEDSAVYLCASSSGTGRSLYGYTFGSGTRLTVV.

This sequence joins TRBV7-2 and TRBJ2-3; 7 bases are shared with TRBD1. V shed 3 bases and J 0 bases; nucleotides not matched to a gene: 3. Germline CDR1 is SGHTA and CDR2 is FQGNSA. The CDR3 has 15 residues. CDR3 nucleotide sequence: TGTGCCAGCAGCTTCAGGGGGTCAAGCACAGATACGCAGTATTTT. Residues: CASSFRGSSTDTQYF.

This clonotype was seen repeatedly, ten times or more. This CDR3 is CASSRGQTMNTEAFF. Here the CDR3 DNA reads TGTGCCAGCAGCAGGGGACAGACCATGAACACTGAAGCTTTCTTT. The genes are TRBV6-1 and TRBJ1-1; 7 positions match TRBD1. Trimming at V came to 6 bases and at J to 0 bases, leaving 7 bases not matched to a gene. Germline values: CDR1 MNHNS, CDR2 SASEGT. The CDR3 runs 15 residues.

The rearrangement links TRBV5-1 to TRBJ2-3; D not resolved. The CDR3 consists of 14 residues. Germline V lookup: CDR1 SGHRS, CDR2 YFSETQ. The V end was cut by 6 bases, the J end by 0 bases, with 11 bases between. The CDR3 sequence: CASTARTSTDTQYF. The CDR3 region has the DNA TGCGCCAGCACGGCTCGGACCAGCACAGATACGCAGTATTTT.

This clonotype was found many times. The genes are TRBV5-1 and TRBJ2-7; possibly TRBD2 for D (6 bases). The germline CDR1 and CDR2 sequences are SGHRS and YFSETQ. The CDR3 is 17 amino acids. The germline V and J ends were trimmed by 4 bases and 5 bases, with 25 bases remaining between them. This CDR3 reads CASSGSALATGGNEQYF. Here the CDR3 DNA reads TGCGCCAGCAGCGGCTCGGCGCTAGCCACCGGGGGAAACGAGCAGTACTTC. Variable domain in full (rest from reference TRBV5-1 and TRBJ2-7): KAGVTQTPRYLIKTRGQQVTLSCSPISGHRSVSWYQQTPGQGLQFLFEYFSETQRNKGNFPGRFSGRQFSNSRSEMNVSTLELGDSALYLCASSGSALATGGNEQYFGPGTRLTVT.

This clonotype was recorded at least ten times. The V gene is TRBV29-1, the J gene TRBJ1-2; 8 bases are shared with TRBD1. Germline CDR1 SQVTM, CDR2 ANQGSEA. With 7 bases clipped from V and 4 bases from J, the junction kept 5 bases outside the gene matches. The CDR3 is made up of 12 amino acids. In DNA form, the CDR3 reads TGCAGCGGTCGGGACAGGACCTATGGCTACACCTTC. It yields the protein CSGRDRTYGYTF.

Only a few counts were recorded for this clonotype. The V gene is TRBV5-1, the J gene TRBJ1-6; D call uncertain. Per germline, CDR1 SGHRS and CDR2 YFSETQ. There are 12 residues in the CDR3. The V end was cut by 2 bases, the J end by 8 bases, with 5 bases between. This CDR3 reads CASSFLDSPLHF. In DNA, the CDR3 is TGCGCCAGCAGCTTTTTGGATTCACCCCTCCACTTT. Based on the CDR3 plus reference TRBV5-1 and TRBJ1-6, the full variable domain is KAGVTQTPRYLIKTRGQQVTLSCSPISGHRSVSWYQQTPGQGLQFLFEYFSETQRNKGNFPGRFSGRQFSNSRSEMNVSTLELGDSALYLCASSFLDSPLHFGNGTRLTVT.

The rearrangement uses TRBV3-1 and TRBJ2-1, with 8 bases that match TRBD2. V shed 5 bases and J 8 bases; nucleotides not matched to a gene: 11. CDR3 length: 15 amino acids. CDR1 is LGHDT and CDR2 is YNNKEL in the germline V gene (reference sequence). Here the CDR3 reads CASSSRAGGTYEQFF. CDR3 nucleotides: TGTGCCAGCAGCTCCAGGGCGGGGGGCACCTATGAGCAGTTCTTC.

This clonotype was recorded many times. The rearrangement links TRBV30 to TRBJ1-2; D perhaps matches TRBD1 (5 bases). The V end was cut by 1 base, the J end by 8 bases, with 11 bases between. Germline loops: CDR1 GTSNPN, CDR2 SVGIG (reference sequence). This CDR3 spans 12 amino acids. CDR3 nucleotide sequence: TGTGCCTGGAGTGGAGGGGCGCGGGGCTACACCTTC. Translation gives CAWSGGARGYTF.

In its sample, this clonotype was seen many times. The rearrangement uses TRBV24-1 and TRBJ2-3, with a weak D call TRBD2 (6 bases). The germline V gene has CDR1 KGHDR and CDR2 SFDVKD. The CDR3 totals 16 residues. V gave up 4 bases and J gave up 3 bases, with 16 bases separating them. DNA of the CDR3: TGTGCCACCAGTGACGCACCCGGGGGAAGGACAGATACGCAGTATTTT. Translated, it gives CATSDAPGGRTDTQYF.

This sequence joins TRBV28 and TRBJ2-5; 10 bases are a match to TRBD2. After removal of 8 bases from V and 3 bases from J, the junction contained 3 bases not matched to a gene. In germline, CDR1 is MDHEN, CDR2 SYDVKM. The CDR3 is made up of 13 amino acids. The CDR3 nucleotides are TGTGCCAGCCACAGCGGGGGGGAAGAGACCCAGTACTTC. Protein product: CASHSGGEETQYF.

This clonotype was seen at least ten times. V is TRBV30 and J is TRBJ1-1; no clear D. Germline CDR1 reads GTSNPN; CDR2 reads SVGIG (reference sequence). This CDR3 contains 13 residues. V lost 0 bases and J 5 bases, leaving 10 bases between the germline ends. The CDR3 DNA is TGTGCCTGGAGTGTTGCCCCCCCTACTGAAGCTTTCTTT. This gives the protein CAWSVAPPTEAFF.